This TCR beta chain comes out of a study of prognosis after radiotherapy for stage I lung cancer. Trimming removed 2 bases from V and 7 bases from J, with 8 bases in between. The V gene's germline CDR1 is LNHDA and CDR2 SQIVND (reference sequence). The CDR3 contains 12 residues. The study amplified the TCR beta CDR3 region from genomic DNA. This amplification was carried out by two rounds of multiplex PCR. For every TRBV and TRBJ gene, a specific primer was used in first-round PCR. TCRdb reprocessed the multiplex PCR reads via MiXCR and lists one record per CDR3 protein. The sample yields about 26,000 distinct CDR3 sequences, roughly 41% seen once. The table lists this clonotype with many counts.

The source is a donor aged 50 or older with non-small cell lung cancer. Sequences were derived from PBMCs, sampled before or after stereotactic body radiation therapy (not recorded which). J is TRBJ1-2 and V is TRBV19; a possible D gene is TRBD1 (6 bases). The CDR3 here is CASSINRVGYTF. The CDR3 DNA reads as TGTGCCAGTAGTATAAACAGGGTTGGCTACACCTTC.